The clone carrying this T cell receptor (beta chain) is deemed medium-sized (0.01 to 0.1%). Its antigen is not identified. Measured with immunoSEQ multiplex PCR; TCRdb has only the in-frame clones, and not every one. The table has some 15,000 clones, around 80% seen once. This sample stems from a study of OX40 agonist ivuxolimab in advanced cancers. The wider study: Earlier anti-PD-1, anti-PD-L1 or anti-CTLA-4 therapy was permitted; under 50% had received some. Study-wide results and limits: Expanded peripheral T cell antigen specificity was not determined.

Blood was sampled at baseline, cycle 4 day 1, and cycle 7 day 1. This clonotype was sampled from an adult with an advanced solid tumor such as melanoma, head and neck, liver or kidney cancer. The specimen was CD4+ or CD8+ T cells sorted from blood, collected in a trial of the OX40 agonist ivuxolimab.

The CDR3 bases are TGTGCCAGCAGCTCGACCCCGAGCTCTGGAAACACCATATATTTT. Protein: CASSSTPSSGNTIYF. The rearrangement links TRBV7-6 to TRBJ1-3; D unclear. V lost 4 bases, J lost 0 bases, and 10 bases lay in between. The CDR3 spans 15 residues. Germline V gene lookup returns CDR1 SGHVS and CDR2 FNYEAQ. The full variable domain, in which reference TRBV7-6 and TRBJ1-3 provide the parts outside the CDR3, is GAGVSQSPRYKVTKRGQDVALRCDPISGHVSLYWYRQALGQGPEFLTYFNYEAQQDKSGLPNDRFSAERPEGSISTLTIQRTEQRDSAMYRCASSSTPSSGNTIYFGEGSWLTVV.